The rows below give T cell receptor beta chains drawn from one sample of a study of shared clonotypes between healthy human individuals. Here immunoSEQ multiplex PCR was the method, and the copy in TCRdb shows in-frame clones only, minus some. This table holds just over 2,000,000 clones, approximately 94% found once. Material for sequencing was naive CD8+ T cells sorted from blood. Receptors originate from a man aged 18 to 30 in good health. Each CDR3 is given with its conserved first and last residue. Fields, in order: V gene, J gene, D gene, CDR3 protein. A D gene is named only where the DNA matches it firmly.

V gene: TRBV27; J gene: TRBJ1-1; D gene: .; CDR3 protein: CASSFMAAGNTEAFF
V gene: TRBV15; J gene: TRBJ2-2; D gene: .; CDR3 protein: CATSSPWEAGELFF
V gene: TRBV10-3; J gene: TRBJ2-7; D gene: TRBD2; CDR3 protein: CAIREGPGTSDYEQYF
V gene: TRBV29-1; J gene: TRBJ1-1; D gene: .; CDR3 protein: CSVEDLGPRPLYVEAFF
V gene: TRBV11-2; J gene: TRBJ1-1; D gene: .; CDR3 protein: CASSLAAGVGTEAFF
V gene: TRBV19; J gene: TRBJ2-7; D gene: .; CDR3 protein: CASSRGAYAYYEQYF
V gene: TRBV25-1; J gene: TRBJ2-5; D gene: TRBD1; CDR3 protein: CASSEYRDRDETQYF
V gene: TRBV13; J gene: TRBJ2-7; D gene: TRBD1; CDR3 protein: CASSLGQGAREQYF
V gene: TRBV4-1; J gene: TRBJ2-7; D gene: TRBD2; CDR3 protein: CASSQPSGSEQYF
V gene: TRBV19; J gene: TRBJ2-7; D gene: .; CDR3 protein: CASTPGGIDEQYF
V gene: TRBV6-6; J gene: TRBJ1-1; D gene: .; CDR3 protein: CASLRVMNTEAFF
V gene: TRBV11-2; J gene: TRBJ2-1; D gene: TRBD2; CDR3 protein: CASTSWREESKEQFF
V gene: TRBV13; J gene: TRBJ2-3; D gene: TRBD2; CDR3 protein: CASSLGLAGATDTQYF
V gene: TRBV27; J gene: TRBJ2-3; D gene: TRBD2; CDR3 protein: CASSPVAGPATDTQYF
V gene: TRBV7-9; J gene: TRBJ2-7; D gene: TRBD1; CDR3 protein: CASSLALTGDEQYF
V gene: TRBV6-5; J gene: TRBJ2-7; D gene: .; CDR3 protein: CASSYDGGDEQYF
V gene: TRBV7-9; J gene: TRBJ2-5; D gene: TRBD2; CDR3 protein: CASSLGLAPWEETQYF
V gene: TRBV6-1; J gene: TRBJ1-4; D gene: .; CDR3 protein: CASSEYVTTNEKLFF
V gene: TRBV5-4; J gene: TRBJ2-1; D gene: .; CDR3 protein: CASSVPTFPPHEQFF
V gene: TRBV27; J gene: TRBJ1-5; D gene: .; CDR3 protein: CASSLIAGPNQPQHF
V gene: TRBV5-6; J gene: TRBJ1-1; D gene: .; CDR3 protein: CASSSGLENTEAFF
V gene: TRBV5-6; J gene: TRBJ2-7; D gene: TRBD1; CDR3 protein: CASSGDSAAGYEQYF
V gene: TRBV19; J gene: TRBJ2-3; D gene: TRBD2; CDR3 protein: CASSGSTDTQYF
V gene: TRBV29-1; J gene: TRBJ2-7; D gene: .; CDR3 protein: CSVSPALDEQYF
V gene: TRBV6-5; J gene: TRBJ2-7; D gene: TRBD2; CDR3 protein: CASSTGTSGYEQYF
V gene: TRBV2; J gene: TRBJ2-3; D gene: TRBD1; CDR3 protein: CASSDDRGWITDTQYF
V gene: TRBV6-1; J gene: TRBJ2-1; D gene: .; CDR3 protein: CASSETPATYNEQFF
V gene: TRBV13; J gene: TRBJ2-1; D gene: TRBD2; CDR3 protein: CASSFNPAGGPSYNEQFF
V gene: TRBV10-3; J gene: TRBJ1-2; D gene: TRBD1; CDR3 protein: CAISTGGDYGYTF
V gene: TRBV6-1; J gene: TRBJ2-7; D gene: .; CDR3 protein: CASSDPGKSYEQYF
V gene: TRBV27; J gene: TRBJ2-7; D gene: .; CDR3 protein: CASTVGPSYEQYF
V gene: TRBV30; J gene: TRBJ2-7; D gene: TRBD1; CDR3 protein: CAWGTGTGVYEQYF
V gene: TRBV6-5; J gene: TRBJ2-7; D gene: .; CDR3 protein: CASSPDPRYEQYF
V gene: TRBV27; J gene: TRBJ1-5; D gene: TRBD1; CDR3 protein: CASKTGGMYSNQPQHF
V gene: TRBV6-6; J gene: TRBJ2-1; D gene: .; CDR3 protein: CASSWALDEQFF
V gene: TRBV20-1; J gene: TRBJ1-1; D gene: .; CDR3 protein: CSAPGNTEAFF
V gene: TRBV27; J gene: TRBJ2-2; D gene: TRBD2; CDR3 protein: CASEGGGLAGAGELFF
V gene: TRBV4-3; J gene: TRBJ2-3; D gene: .; CDR3 protein: CASSQESQGYFTDTQYF
V gene: TRBV29-1; J gene: TRBJ1-2; D gene: .; CDR3 protein: CSVETQASGYTF
V gene: TRBV7-9; J gene: TRBJ2-3; D gene: .; CDR3 protein: CASSADTQYF
V gene: TRBV5-1; J gene: TRBJ2-7; D gene: TRBD1; CDR3 protein: CASSLTGGDKLFYEQYF
V gene: TRBV5-1; J gene: TRBJ2-7; D gene: .; CDR3 protein: CASSLAISYEQYF
V gene: TRBV27; J gene: TRBJ2-7; D gene: TRBD2; CDR3 protein: CASSLQRGYEQYF
V gene: TRBV23-1; J gene: TRBJ2-7; D gene: TRBD1; CDR3 protein: CAGLRDRGREQYF
V gene: TRBV2; J gene: TRBJ2-3; D gene: TRBD2; CDR3 protein: CASSTGTSDKEQYF
V gene: TRBV4-1; J gene: TRBJ2-7; D gene: TRBD2; CDR3 protein: CASSQGLELTMSYEQYF
V gene: TRBV4-2; J gene: TRBJ2-5; D gene: .; CDR3 protein: CASSQPEGETQYF
V gene: TRBV9; J gene: TRBJ2-1; D gene: TRBD2; CDR3 protein: CASSVGGGSEQFF
V gene: TRBV15; J gene: TRBJ2-5; D gene: .; CDR3 protein: CATSREGEETQYF
V gene: TRBV16; J gene: TRBJ2-5; D gene: TRBD1; CDR3 protein: CASSPQGQAEETQYF
V gene: TRBV4-1; J gene: TRBJ2-3; D gene: .; CDR3 protein: CASSPEGADTQYF
V gene: TRBV7-9; J gene: TRBJ2-1; D gene: TRBD2; CDR3 protein: CASTSGTYNEQFF
V gene: TRBV27; J gene: TRBJ1-2; D gene: .; CDR3 protein: CASSLAGLNGYTF
V gene: TRBV23-1; J gene: TRBJ2-2; D gene: .; CDR3 protein: CASSQSAGRINTGELFF
V gene: TRBV7-9; J gene: TRBJ1-2; D gene: .; CDR3 protein: CASSPVGGTNYGYIF
V gene: TRBV27; J gene: TRBJ2-7; D gene: TRBD1; CDR3 protein: CASGLPGGEQYF
V gene: TRBV13; J gene: TRBJ2-3; D gene: .; CDR3 protein: CASSFEDKKVTDTQYF